The 30 T cell receptor beta chains given below trace back to one sample, sequenced in a study of identical twins. A single record per CDR3 protein comes from TCRdb applying MiXCR to the 5' RACE reads. This sample has roughly 260,000 distinct CDR3 sequences, with about 14% found just once. Sequencing used memory (CD45RO+) T cells sorted from blood. These receptors came from a young woman in good health.

This clonotype came up a few times. The chain carries TRBV7-2 and TRBJ2-7, with 8 bases aligning to TRBD1. The CDR3 has 15 amino acids. V lost 4 bases to trimming and J lost 3 bases; unmatched junction nucleotides: 8. Germline assignment: CDR1 SGHTA and CDR2 FQGNSA. CDR3 sequence (DNA): TGTGCCAGCAGCTATGACCGGGACAGGTTCTACGAGCAGTACTTC. Translation gives CASSYDRDRFYEQYF. Full variable domain (rest looked up from reference TRBV7-2 and TRBJ2-7): GAGVSQSPSNKVTEKGKDVELRCDPISGHTALYWYRQSLGQGLEFLIYFQGNSAPDKSGLPSDRFSAERTGGSVSTLTIQRTQQEDSAVYLCASSYDRDRFYEQYFGPGTRLTVT.

This chain uses TRBV27 with TRBJ2-2; D is ambiguous. Germline assignment: CDR1 MNHEY and CDR2 SMNVEV (reference sequence). The CDR3 sequence is 13 residues long. The V end lost 4 bases, the J end lost 3 bases, and 6 bases lay between the germline ends. The CDR3 sequence is CASSSSYTGELFF. For the CDR3, the DNA is TGTGCCAGCAGTTCCTCCTACACCGGGGAGCTGTTTTTT.

This clonotype was counted between two and nine times. This chain links TRBV20-1 with TRBJ1-1; TRBD1 matches 10 bases. The V gene end was trimmed by 3 bases and the J gene end by 7 bases; junction bases not matched to a gene: 11. Per germline, CDR1 DFQATT and CDR2 SNEGSKA (reference sequence). The CDR3 sequence is 15 residues long. The CDR3 sequence is CSARAGQGLTIEAFF. CDR3 nucleotides: TGCAGTGCTAGGGCGGGACAGGGGCTAACCATTGAAGCTTTCTTT.

The J gene is TRBJ2-5, the V gene TRBV12-5, with 9 bases lining up with TRBD1. V lost 1 base, J lost 2 bases, and 2 bases stayed unmatched. The CDR3 contains 15 residues. The germline CDR1 and CDR2 sequences are LGHNT and FRNRAP. For the CDR3, the DNA is TGTGCTAGTGGTTTGGAGACAGGGGGTCAAGAGACCCAGTACTTC. As protein: CASGLETGGQETQYF.

The V gene is TRBV12-5, the J gene TRBJ1-2, with 11 bases fitting TRBD1. The germline CDR1 and CDR2 sequences are LGHNT and FRNRAP. V lost 6 bases and J lost 7; bases outside the gene matches: 4. This CDR3 has 13 residues. CDR3 amino acids: CASGRTGGSGYTF. The CDR3 DNA is TGTGCTAGTGGACGGACAGGGGGCAGTGGCTACACCTTC.

This clonotype was seen only a few times. The chain carries TRBV11-2 and TRBJ2-7; D is undetermined. The germline gives CDR1 SGHAT, CDR2 FQNNGV. This CDR3 comprises 14 residues. Trimming removed 5 bases from V and 2 bases from J, with 13 bases in between. This chain's CDR3 is CASSPTGAPYEQYF. In DNA, the CDR3 is TGTGCCAGCAGCCCTACCGGCGCACCCTACGAGCAGTACTTC.

A note on this clonotype: A single base separates this from a much larger clone, so it may be a read error. The chain links TRBV5-1 to TRBJ2-7; 11 nucleotides line up with TRBD1. Germline CDR1 and CDR2: SGHRS and YFSETQ. This CDR3 is built from 16 residues. CDR3 loop: CAGSLGVDRGRYEQYF. The CDR3 bases are TGCGCCGGCAGCCTGGGTGTGGACAGGGGGCGCTACGAGCAGTACTTC.

J is TRBJ2-7 and V is TRBV29-1, with 7 positions matching TRBD1. J gave up 3 bases and V 6 bases, and 2 bases lay outside the gene matches. The CDR3 covers 11 residues. The germline gives CDR1 SQVTM, CDR2 ANQGSEA. CDR3 DNA: TGCAGCGTAGGGGACAGCTACGAGCAGTACTTC. Its protein product is CSVGDSYEQYF.

This clonotype turned up a few times. DNA of the CDR3: TGTGCCAGCAGTTATGGGCAGGGGTACTCCTACGAGCAGTACTTC. Protein product: CASSYGQGYSYEQYF. The V gene is TRBV6-5, the J gene TRBJ2-7, with D perhaps matching TRBD1 (6 bases). Germline loops: CDR1 MNHEY, CDR2 SVGAGI. V was trimmed by 3 bases and J by 0 bases, leaving 12 bases between them. The CDR3 is made up of 15 amino acids.

The chain carries TRBV6-2 or TRBV6-3 and TRBJ1-5; weak D call: TRBD1 (5 bases). Germline CDR1 and CDR2: MNHEY and SVGEGT. The CDR3 length is 15 residues. V was cut by 4 bases and J by 7 bases, with 17 bases left in between. In DNA form, the CDR3 reads TGTGCCAGCAGTTGGAGGACTCGGGGACCACAGCCCCAGCATTTT. This sequence encodes CASSWRTRGPQPQHF.

The chain links TRBV20-1 to TRBJ2-3, with TRBD2 matching over 9 bases. The CDR3 is 13 residues long. CDR1 DFQATT and CDR2 SNEGSKA come from the germline V gene (reference sequence). Unmatched junction bases numbered 5, after V lost 4 bases and J lost 6 bases. CDR3: CSATEREVDTQYF. As DNA, the CDR3 is TGCAGTGCTACTGAGCGGGAGGTGGATACGCAGTATTTT.

This clonotype was seen repeatedly, ten times or more. The chain links TRBV12-3 or TRBV12-4 to TRBJ1-1; possible D gene TRBD1, 5 bases. The CDR3 is made up of 14 amino acids. V lost 7 bases and J lost 5, with 17 bases in between. The CDR3 sequence is CASTNPVWGTEAFF. The DNA for the CDR3 is TGTGCCAGCACCAACCCCGTTTGGGGGACTGAAGCTTTCTTT.

The CDR3 sequence: CSAKKGVGSNQPQHF. The DNA of the CDR3 is TGCAGTGCTAAGAAGGGGGTGGGGAGCAATCAGCCCCAGCATTTT. This chain uses TRBV20-1 with TRBJ1-5; TRBD1 might be the D (6 bases). The CDR3 extends over 15 amino acids. Germline V gene sequence: CDR1 DFQATT, CDR2 SNEGSKA (reference sequence). V lost 4 bases, J lost 1 base, and 14 bases lay in between.

The gene calls are TRBV5-1 and TRBJ2-1; 10 nucleotides line up with TRBD2. This CDR3 has 16 amino acids. Germline trimming cut 4 bases from V and 2 bases from J; bases unmatched to any gene: 6. Germline V lookup: CDR1 SGHRS, CDR2 YFSETQ. CDR3 DNA sequence: TGCGCCAGCAGCCTAGGACTAGCGGCGACCTACAATGAGCAGTTCTTC. It translates to CASSLGLAATYNEQFF.

This chain connects TRBV20-1 to TRBJ1-1, with TRBD1 identical over 7 bases. The CDR3 spans 17 residues. J gave up 5 bases and V 1 base, and 16 bases lay outside the gene matches. Germline loops: CDR1 DFQATT, CDR2 SNEGSKA (reference sequence). The CDR3 is CSARVSGIQGRRTEAFF. Here the CDR3 DNA reads TGCAGTGCTAGAGTTTCGGGCATACAGGGGAGGAGGACTGAAGCTTTCTTT.

V usage is TRBV12-3 or TRBV12-4 and J usage is TRBJ2-5; D is perhaps TRBD1 or TRBD2 (5 bases each). The V end lost 6 bases, the J end lost 2 bases, and 13 bases lay between the germline ends. CDR3 length: 14 residues. The CDR3 DNA follows: TGTGCCAGCAGCCGCCGGGGCAGGCAAGAGACCCAGTACTTC. Translating it yields CASSRRGRQETQYF.

The chain couples TRBV27 to TRBJ2-1; 7 nucleotides line up with TRBD2. The V gene end was trimmed by 7 bases and the J gene end by 1 base; junction bases not matched to a gene: 4. CDR1 is MNHEY and CDR2 is SMNVEV in the germline V gene (reference sequence). The CDR3 length is 14 residues. The CDR3, as DNA: TGTGCCAGCATGCCGGGACTATCCTACAATGAGCAGTTCTTC. Translation: CASMPGLSYNEQFF.

The chain is built from TRBV30 and TRBJ2-7; D is unclear. V was pared by 2 bases and J by 4 bases, with 15 bases between. The CDR3 is made up of 14 amino acids. Germline CDR1 and CDR2: GTSNPN and SVGIG (reference sequence). The DNA of the CDR3 is TGTGCCTGGAGTCGGAAAACTGACCCTTACGAGCAGTACTTC. Amino acids: CAWSRKTDPYEQYF.

At least ten counts were recorded for this clonotype. The CDR3 here is CSAIRQGGYGYTF. CDR3 DNA: TGCAGTGCTATTAGACAGGGGGGTTATGGCTACACCTTC. This rearrangement joins TRBV20-1 to TRBJ1-2, with 9 nucleotides matching TRBD1. CDR3 size: 13 residues. Germline-derived CDR1 and CDR2 are DFQATT and SNEGSKA (reference sequence). The V gene end was trimmed by 4 bases and the J gene end by 5 bases; junction bases not matched to a gene: 5.

This sequence joins TRBV11-2 and TRBJ2-5; D assignment may be TRBD1 or TRBD2 (5 bases each). The CDR3 loop spans 12 amino acids. Trimming left V 5 bases short and J 2 bases short, with 6 bases between. Germline V CDR1 and CDR2: SGHAT, FQNNGV. The DNA of the CDR3 is TGTGCCAGCAGCGAGGGGCAAGAGACCCAGTACTTC. This codes for CASSEGQETQYF. The variable domain in full, completed from reference TRBV11-2 and TRBJ2-5, reads EAGVAQSPRYKIIEKRQSVAFWCNPISGHATLYWYQQILGQGPKLLIQFQNNGVVDDSQLPKDRFSAERLKGVDSTLKIQPAKLEDSAVYLCASSEGQETQYFGPGTRLLVL.

CDR3 sequence: CASSSPPGTGRHEQYF. In DNA, the CDR3 is TGTGCCAGCAGTTCACCCCCCGGGACAGGGCGCCACGAGCAGTACTTC. This chain joins TRBV12-3 or TRBV12-4 and TRBJ2-7, with 9 bases that match TRBD1. With V trimmed by 4 bases and J by 5 bases, 12 bases remained unmatched. This CDR3 is built from 16 residues.

CDR3: CASSLVGLAGDSDTQYF. For the CDR3, the DNA is TGTGCCAGCAGCTTAGTCGGGCTAGCGGGAGATTCAGATACGCAGTATTTT. V usage is TRBV7-2 and J usage is TRBJ2-3; TRBD2 agrees at 10 bases. The CDR3 has 17 amino acids. From germline, CDR1 is SGHTA and CDR2 FQGNSA. Trimming removed 1 base from V and 4 bases from J; junction bases left unmatched: 8. The variable domain in full, completed from reference TRBV7-2 and TRBJ2-3, reads GAGVSQSPSNKVTEKGKDVELRCDPISGHTALYWYRQSLGQGLEFLIYFQGNSAPDKSGLPSDRFSAERTGGSVSTLTIQRTQQEDSAVYLCASSLVGLAGDSDTQYFGPGTRLTVL.

This chain links TRBV27 with TRBJ2-7; possibly TRBD2 for D (5 bases). Trimming cost V 3 bases and J 0 bases, with 15 bases left between them. Germline CDR1 reads MNHEY; CDR2 reads SMNVEV (reference sequence). The CDR3 is 16 amino acids. The CDR3 DNA follows: TGTGCCAGCAGTTTCTACCCGCGGGCCCGCTCCTACGAGCAGTACTTC. This codes for CASSFYPRARSYEQYF.

This chain uses TRBV9 with TRBJ1-2; tentatively, D is TRBD1 (5 bases). The V gene's germline CDR1 is SGDLS and CDR2 YYNGEE. This CDR3 has 14 amino acids. The V end was cut by 3 bases, the J end by 4 bases, with 13 bases between. In DNA, the CDR3 is TGTGCCAGCAGCGAGGGACGGGGCAGCTATGGCTACACCTTC. Its translation is CASSEGRGSYGYTF.

This clonotype has at least ten counts. The chain uses TRBV7-2 and TRBJ2-5; 10 bases fit TRBD2. Germline V lookup: CDR1 SGHTA, CDR2 FQGNSA. Trimming removed 7 bases from V and 2 bases from J; junction bases left unmatched: 4. There are 14 residues in the CDR3. Here the CDR3 DNA reads TGTGCCAGCAACCGACTAGCGGGTCAAGAGACCCAGTACTTC. Translating gives CASNRLAGQETQYF.

Only a few counts were recorded for this clonotype. This chain links TRBV20-1 with TRBJ1-4, with D perhaps matching TRBD1 (6 bases). V was trimmed by 3 bases and J by 4 bases, leaving 21 bases between them. There are 17 residues in the CDR3. Germline assignment: CDR1 DFQATT and CDR2 SNEGSKA (reference sequence). The CDR3 loop is CSASSSGAPDFNEKLFF. The CDR3 DNA is TGCAGTGCTAGTTCGTCGGGGGCCCCGGACTTTAATGAAAAACTGTTTTTT.

The genes are TRBV5-1 and TRBJ2-5, with TRBD1 identical over 12 bases. The CDR3 runs 16 residues. The germline gives CDR1 SGHRS, CDR2 YFSETQ. After removal of 4 bases from V and 5 bases from J, the junction contained 9 bases not matched to a gene. CDR3 nucleotides: TGCGCCAGCAGCCCCTGGCGGGGACAGGGGGCTGAGACCCAGTACTTC. As protein: CASSPWRGQGAETQYF.

V is TRBV7-9 and J is TRBJ2-5; either TRBD1 or TRBD2 may supply D (5 bases each). Germline CDR1 is SEHNR and CDR2 is FQNEAQ (reference sequence). The CDR3 covers 15 residues. The germline V and J ends were trimmed by 5 bases and 5 bases, with 18 bases remaining between them. CDR3 sequence: CASSPQPGASETQYF. As DNA, the CDR3 is TGTGCCAGCAGCCCTCAGCCCGGGGCGAGTGAGACCCAGTACTTC.

This clonotype was counted a few times. The rearrangement joins TRBV7-8 to TRBJ1-1; D unclear. The CDR3 has 14 amino acids. Trimming removed 6 bases from V and 1 base from J, with 12 bases in between. Germline V gene lookup returns CDR1 SGHVS and CDR2 FQNEAQ. The CDR3 is CASRSLTANTEAFF. Here the CDR3 DNA reads TGTGCCAGCAGATCACTTACAGCGAACACTGAAGCTTTCTTT.

This clonotype was found a few times. J is TRBJ1-2 and V is TRBV9; possibly TRBD1 for D (5 bases). Germline CDR1 is SGDLS and CDR2 is YYNGEE. The CDR3 covers 18 residues. Trimming shortened V by 0 bases and J by 1 base, and 19 bases separated the two germline ends. The DNA of the CDR3 is TGTGCCAGCAGCGTAGGAGGAAAGGGGAGAATTCTTAACTATGGCTACACCTTC. It specifies CASSVGGKGRILNYGYTF.